The next 2 T cell receptor beta chains were all read from a single sample in a study of PD-L1 blockade in urothelial cancer. Time point noted: pretreatment peripheral blood. Assay used: immunoSEQ multiplex PCR; TCRdb lists only in-frame clones, some missing. Altogether 40,000 to 60,000 clones are present, roughly four fifths being singletons, with the ten largest covering approximately 2.9%. The specimen comprised PBMCs, sampled around atezolizumab (anti-PD-L1) treatment. All receptors derive from a man aged 65 to 79 with urothelial cancer.

In its sample, this clone was seen a few times. This chain joins TRBV7-9 and TRBJ2-1; weak D call: TRBD2 (5 bases). There are 16 residues in the CDR3. Looked up from germline, CDR1 is SEHNR and CDR2 is FQNEAQ (reference sequence). Trimming removed 5 bases at V and 4 bases at J, with 18 bases between. The CDR3 nucleotides read TGTGCCAGCAGCCTAGGATCGGGGAGATGGTACAATGAGCAGTTCTTC. It is translated as CASSLGSGRWYNEQFF.

J is TRBJ2-2 and V is TRBV7-7; 8 nucleotides match TRBD1. The J segment lost 1 base and the V segment lost 4 bases, leaving 2 bases of the junction unmatched. The CDR3 sequence is 15 residues long. Germline assignment: CDR1 SSHAT and CDR2 FNYEAQ (reference sequence). As DNA, the CDR3 is TGTGCCAGCAGCTCCGGGACAGGGAACACCGGGGAGCTGTTTTTT. The encoded protein is CASSSGTGNTGELFF.